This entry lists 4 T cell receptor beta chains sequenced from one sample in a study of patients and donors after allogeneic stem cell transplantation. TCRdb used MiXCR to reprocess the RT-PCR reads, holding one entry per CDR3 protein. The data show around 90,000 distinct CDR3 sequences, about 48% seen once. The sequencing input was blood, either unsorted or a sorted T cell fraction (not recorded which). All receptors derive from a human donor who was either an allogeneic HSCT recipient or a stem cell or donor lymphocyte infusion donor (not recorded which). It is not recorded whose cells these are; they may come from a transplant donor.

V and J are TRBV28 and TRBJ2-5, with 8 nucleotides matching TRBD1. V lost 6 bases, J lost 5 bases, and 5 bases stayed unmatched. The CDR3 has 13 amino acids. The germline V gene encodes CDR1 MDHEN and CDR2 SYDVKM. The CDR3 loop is CASSGQGRETQYF. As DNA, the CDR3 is TGTGCCAGCAGCGGACAGGGACGGGAGACCCAGTACTTC. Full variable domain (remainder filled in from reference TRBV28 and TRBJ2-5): DVKVTQSSRYLVKRTGEKVFLECVQDMDHENMFWYRQDPGLGLRLIYFSYDVKMKEKGDIPEGYSVSREKKERFSLILESASTNQTSMYLCASSGQGRETQYFGPGTRLLVL.

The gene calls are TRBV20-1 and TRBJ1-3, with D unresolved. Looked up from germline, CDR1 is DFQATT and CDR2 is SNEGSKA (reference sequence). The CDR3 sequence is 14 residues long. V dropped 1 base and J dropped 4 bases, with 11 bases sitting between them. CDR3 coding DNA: TGCAGTGCTAGAGTAGAAGACGGCGGAAACACCATATATTTT. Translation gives CSARVEDGGNTIYF.

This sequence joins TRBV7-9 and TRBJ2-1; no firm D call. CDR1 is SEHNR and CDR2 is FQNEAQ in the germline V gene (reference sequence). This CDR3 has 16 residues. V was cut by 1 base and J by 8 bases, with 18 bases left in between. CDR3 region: CASSLGFGYEEYEQFF. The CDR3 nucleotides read TGTGCCAGCAGCTTAGGGTTCGGGTACGAGGAGTATGAGCAGTTCTTC. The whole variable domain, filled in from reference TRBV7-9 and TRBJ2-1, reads DTGVSQNPRHKITKRGQNVTFRCDPISEHNRLYWYRQTLGQGPEFLTYFQNEAQLEKSRLLSDRFSAERPKGSFSTLEIQRTEQGDSAMYLCASSLGFGYEEYEQFFGPGTRLTVL.

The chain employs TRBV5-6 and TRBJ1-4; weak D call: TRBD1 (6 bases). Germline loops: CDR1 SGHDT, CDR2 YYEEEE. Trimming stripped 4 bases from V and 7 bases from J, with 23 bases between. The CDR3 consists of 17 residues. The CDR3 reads CASSPRTAFLKSEKLFF. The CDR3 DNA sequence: TGTGCCAGCAGCCCGCGGACAGCCTTTCTCAAGAGTGAAAAACTGTTTTTT.